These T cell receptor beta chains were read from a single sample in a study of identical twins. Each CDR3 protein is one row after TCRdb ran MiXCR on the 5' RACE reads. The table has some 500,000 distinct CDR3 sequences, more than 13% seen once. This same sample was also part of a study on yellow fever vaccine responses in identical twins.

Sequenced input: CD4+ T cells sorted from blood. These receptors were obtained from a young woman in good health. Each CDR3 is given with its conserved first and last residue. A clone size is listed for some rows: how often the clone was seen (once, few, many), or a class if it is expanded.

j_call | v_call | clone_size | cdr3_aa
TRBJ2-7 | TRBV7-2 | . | CASNDGTLQYEQYF
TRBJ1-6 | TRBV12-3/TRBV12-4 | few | CASSLRDRGSSYNSPLHF
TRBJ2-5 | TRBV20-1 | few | CSARMATSGGRRETQYF
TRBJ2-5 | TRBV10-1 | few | CASSPRSGREMYQETQYF
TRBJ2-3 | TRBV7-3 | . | CASSLTRTTDTQYF
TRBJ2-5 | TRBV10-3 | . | CAISFGQQETQYF
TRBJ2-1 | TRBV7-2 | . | CASSLDRGSYDEQFF
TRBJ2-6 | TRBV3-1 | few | CASSQLAANNVLTF
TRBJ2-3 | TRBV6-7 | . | CASSKTSTDTQYF
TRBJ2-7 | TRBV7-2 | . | CASSLVSGRYEQYF
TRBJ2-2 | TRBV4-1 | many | CASSQEMGELFF
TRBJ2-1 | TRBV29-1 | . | CSVATASGRAVEQFF
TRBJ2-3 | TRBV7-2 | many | CASSLVVLRESDTQYF
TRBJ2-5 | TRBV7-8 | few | CASSLHLRPAGGQPTQYF
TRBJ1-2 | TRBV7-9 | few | CASSPGGRYTF
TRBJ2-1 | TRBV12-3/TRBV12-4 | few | CASSPGTRGFF
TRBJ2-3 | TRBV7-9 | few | CASSFHGTDTQYF
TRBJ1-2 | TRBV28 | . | CASSRNRGQSNYGYTF
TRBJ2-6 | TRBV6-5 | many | CASSFMAVSSGANVLTF
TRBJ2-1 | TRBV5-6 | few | CASSFRPRSYNEQFF
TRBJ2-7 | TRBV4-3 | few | CASSQGGAGTYEQYF
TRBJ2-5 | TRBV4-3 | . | CASSQDRVGGLLETQYF
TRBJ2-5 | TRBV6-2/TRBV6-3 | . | CASIRSGRETQYF
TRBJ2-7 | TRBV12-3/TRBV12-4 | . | CASSLGLRGPYEQYF
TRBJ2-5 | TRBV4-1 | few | CASSQVWSSGRETQYF
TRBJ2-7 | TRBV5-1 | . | CASSLTTPPHEQYF